The 21 T cell receptor beta chains presented below share a single source sample, sequenced in a study of response to subunit inactivated influenza vaccine (dated by TCRdb to the late 2010s). Receptor amplification or capture employed RT-PCR. TCRdb names Illumina HiSeq 2500 as the instrument used. The public reads were run again by TCRdb, first through fastp at Q25 and then through MiXCR, and only productive beta chains were kept. CDR3 protein duplicates are merged, each entry listing the most common genes and DNA. The sample data list around 490,000 distinct CDR3 sequences, and approximately 7.7% of these were observed just once. Of the sample, over 10% falls within the top ten clones. The material sequenced was PBMCs from blood, taken about 24 months after vaccination. These receptors all come from a man aged 45 to 75 who received an inactivated influenza vaccine. Donor details come from another sample of the same person, matched by shared clones.

This clonotype came up once. This chain links TRBV27 with TRBJ1-2, with D possibly TRBD1 on 5 matching bases. V dropped 3 bases and J dropped 8 bases, with 10 bases sitting between them. Looked up from germline, CDR1 is MNHEY and CDR2 is SMNVEV (reference sequence). The length of the CDR3 is 12 residues. The CDR3 DNA reads TGTGCCAGCAGTTTTGGGGGAGGCGGCTACACCTTC. Encoded protein: CASSFGGGGYTF.

The V and J genes are TRBV4-2 and TRBJ1-3; D may be TRBD1 (6 bases). The V end lost 1 base, the J end lost 4 bases, and 11 bases lay between the germline ends. This CDR3 has 15 amino acids. CDR1 LGHNA and CDR2 YNFKEQ come from the germline V gene. The CDR3 DNA follows: TGTGCCAGCAGCCAAGCGGGGGCGCAAGGAAACACCATATATTTT. This encodes CASSQAGAQGNTIYF.

This clonotype was counted at least ten times. The genes are TRBV3-1 and TRBJ2-2, with 9 bases lining up with TRBD1. This CDR3 is built from 16 residues. V gave up 4 bases and J gave up 3 bases; unmatched junction bases: 6. Germline values: CDR1 LGHDT, CDR2 YNNKEL (reference sequence). In DNA form, the CDR3 reads TGTGCCAGCAGCCCTACCAGGACAGGGGACACCGGGGAGCTGTTTTTT. Translation gives CASSPTRTGDTGELFF.

A few counts support this clonotype. This chain connects TRBV12-3 or TRBV12-4 to TRBJ2-7, with D perhaps TRBD2 (5 bases). The CDR3 totals 16 residues. The V gene lost 1 base and the J gene lost 5 bases, with 18 bases spanning the gap. The CDR3 is CASSLVLNQRANEQYF. For the CDR3, the DNA is TGTGCCAGCAGTTTAGTCTTGAACCAGAGGGCCAACGAGCAGTACTTC.

This chain connects TRBV15 to TRBJ2-5; weak D call: TRBD2 (7 bases). The CDR3 sequence is 15 residues long. Germline V gene sequence: CDR1 LNHNV, CDR2 YYDKDF (reference sequence). V was cut by 3 bases and J by 5 bases, with 16 bases left in between. CDR3 region: CATSRAYREGETQYF. The CDR3 DNA sequence: TGTGCCACCAGCAGGGCCTACAGGGAGGGCGAGACCCAGTACTTC.

V usage is TRBV20-1 and J usage is TRBJ2-3, with D uncertain. Trimming shortened V by 3 bases and J by 6 bases, and 4 bases separated the two germline ends. Looked up from germline, CDR1 is DFQATT and CDR2 is SNEGSKA (reference sequence). The CDR3 length is 10 residues. CDR3: CSARVDTQYF. The CDR3 nucleotides are TGCAGTGCTAGGGTGGATACGCAGTATTTT.

The table lists this clonotype with many counts. The genes are TRBV6-2 or TRBV6-3 and TRBJ2-1, with D maybe TRBD1 (5 bases). The CDR3 has 13 residues. Trimming took off 4 bases at V and 5 bases at J, with 9 bases between the two ends. Per the germline V gene, CDR1 is MNHEY and CDR2 is SVGEGT. The CDR3 region has the DNA TGTGCCAGCAGTTGGCAGGGTCACAATGAGCAGTTCTTC. Translating it yields CASSWQGHNEQFF.

This clonotype showed up many times. This sequence joins TRBV5-1 and TRBJ2-7; a possible D gene is TRBD1 (6 bases). V dropped 3 bases and J dropped 3 bases, with 10 bases sitting between them. Germline-derived CDR1 and CDR2 are SGHRS and YFSETQ. The CDR3 has 13 amino acids. The CDR3, as DNA: TGCGCCAGCAGCTCGACAGGATTCTACGAGCAGTACTTC. Translating gives CASSSTGFYEQYF.

The chain couples TRBV12-3 or TRBV12-4 to TRBJ1-6; no firm D call. Trimming removed 2 bases at V and 5 bases at J, with 7 bases between. The CDR3 consists of 14 residues. CDR3 amino acids: CASSLWPDNSPLHF. As DNA, the CDR3 is TGTGCCAGCAGTTTATGGCCAGATAATTCACCCCTCCACTTT.

This clonotype was observed a handful of times. V gene TRBV5-1 combines with J gene TRBJ2-3; D is undetermined. Deletions cut 4 bases from V and 4 bases from J, with 7 bases between. CDR1 is SGHRS and CDR2 is YFSETQ in the germline V gene. The CDR3 length is 12 residues. CDR3 coding DNA: TGCGCCAGCAGCAAAAGACCAGATACGCAGTATTTT. Translation: CASSKRPDTQYF. Drawing the rest from reference TRBV5-1 and TRBJ2-3, the complete variable domain is KAGVTQTPRYLIKTRGQQVTLSCSPISGHRSVSWYQQTPGQGLQFLFEYFSETQRNKGNFPGRFSGRQFSNSRSEMNVSTLELGDSALYLCASSKRPDTQYFGPGTRLTVL.

This clonotype was recorded a few times. The J gene is TRBJ1-4, the V gene TRBV7-2; tentative D call: TRBD1 (6 bases). The length of the CDR3 is 14 residues. Between the trimmed V and J ends, which lost 8 bases and 2 bases, there was a span of 12 bases. Germline values: CDR1 SGHTA, CDR2 FQGNSA. CDR3 amino acids: CASSGGPTNEKLFF. CDR3 coding DNA: TGTGCCAGCTCCGGGGGCCCCACTAATGAAAAACTGTTTTTT.

This clonotype was picked up many times. This chain connects TRBV10-3 to TRBJ2-1; 8 bases are a match to TRBD2. Per germline, CDR1 ENHRY and CDR2 SYGVKD. V was clipped by 9 bases and J by 9 bases; unmatched bases: 13. The CDR3 loop spans 14 amino acids. The CDR3 DNA reads TGTGCCATGGGTGAGGGACTAGAAGGCGGTGAGCAGTTCTTC. Protein sequence: CAMGEGLEGGEQFF.

This clonotype appeared many times. V and J are TRBV3-1 and TRBJ1-2; no clear D. The length of the CDR3 is 14 residues. CDR1 and CDR2 (germline): LGHDT, YNNKEL (reference sequence). V lost 0 bases to trimming and J lost 4 bases, with 9 bases between them. The DNA of the CDR3 is TGTGCCAGCAGCCAAGAAGCAGCTATCTATGGCTACACCTTC. Amino acid sequence: CASSQEAAIYGYTF.

This clonotype was observed a few times. The chain recombines TRBV4-1 with TRBJ2-1; a weak D match, TRBD2 (6 bases). CDR1 MGHRA and CDR2 YSYEKL come from the germline V gene. The CDR3 totals 12 residues. V dropped 8 bases and J dropped 5 bases, with 10 bases sitting between them. DNA of the CDR3: TGCGCCAGCGGAGGGACTCACAATGAGCAGTTCTTC. Protein: CASGGTHNEQFF.

This clonotype was observed many times. The chain carries TRBV4-3 and TRBJ2-7; TRBD1 might be the D (6 bases). The V end was cut by 4 bases, the J end by 0 bases, with 13 bases between. The germline V gene encodes CDR1 LGHNA and CDR2 YSLEER. The CDR3 covers 15 residues. CDR3: CASSPGRGSSYEQYF. The CDR3 region has the DNA TGCGCCAGCAGCCCTGGAAGGGGGAGCTCCTACGAGCAGTACTTC.

For this clonotype: A clone one base away is much larger, so this may be a read error. The chain links TRBV5-1 to TRBJ2-5; 8 bases are a match to TRBD2. The CDR3 is 15 residues long. The V gene end was trimmed by 1 base and the J gene end by 0 bases; junction bases not matched to a gene: 2. Germline CDR1 is SGHRS and CDR2 is YFSETQ. The CDR3 loop reads CASSLSSGYQETQYF. CDR3 bases: TGCGCCAGCAGCTTGTCTAGCGGGTACCAAGAGACCCAGTACTTC. The full variable domain, completed using reference TRBV5-1 and TRBJ2-5, is KAGVTQTPRYLIKTRGQQVTLSCSPISGHRSVSWYQQTPGQGLQFLFEYFSETQRNKGNFPGRFSGRQFSNSRSEMNVSTLELGDSALYLCASSLSSGYQETQYFGPGTRLLVL.

This clonotype was detected many times. The CDR3, as DNA: TGTGCCTCCAGTCCCACCACCCGGACAGCAACTTCCTACGAGCAGTACTTC. Its protein is CASSPTTRTATSYEQYF. The gene calls are TRBV27 and TRBJ2-7, with D possibly TRBD1 on 6 matching bases. CDR1 MNHEY and CDR2 SMNVEV come from the germline V gene (reference sequence). CDR3 length: 17 amino acids. The V end was cut by 11 bases, the J end by 1 base, with 27 bases between.

A few counts support this clonotype. This rearrangement joins TRBV20-1 to TRBJ2-7, with TRBD1 matching 8 bases. The V segment lost 6 bases and the J segment 2 bases; nucleotides outside the gene matches: 9. Germline lookup yields CDR1 DFQATT and CDR2 SNEGSKA (reference sequence). This CDR3 region has 14 residues. In DNA form, the CDR3 reads TGCAGTGCCATCCGACAGGGGACGGCCTACGAGCAGTACTTC. Protein product: CSAIRQGTAYEQYF.

This clonotype was seen a few times. The chain recombines TRBV7-9 with TRBJ1-4, with D possibly matching TRBD1 (5 bases). The germline V gene has CDR1 SEHNR and CDR2 FQNEAQ (reference sequence). Trimming stripped 5 bases from V and 7 bases from J, with 14 bases between. This CDR3 contains 14 residues. As DNA, the CDR3 is TGTGCCAGCAGCCTGGACACAGCCCGTGAAAAACTGTTTTTT. As protein: CASSLDTAREKLFF.

J is TRBJ1-1 and V is TRBV29-1; perhaps TRBD1 as D (5 bases). There are 14 residues in the CDR3. V dropped 0 bases and J dropped 5 bases, with 13 bases sitting between them. The V gene's germline CDR1 is SQVTM and CDR2 ANQGSEA. The CDR3 protein is CSVEDRGKGTEAFF. The CDR3, as DNA: TGCAGCGTTGAAGATCGAGGTAAGGGGACTGAAGCTTTCTTT.

V usage is TRBV3-1 and J usage is TRBJ2-5, with 7 bases aligning to TRBD1. Germline CDR1 is LGHDT and CDR2 is YNNKEL (reference sequence). The CDR3 covers 14 residues. After removal of 4 bases from V and 5 bases from J, the junction contained 7 bases not matched to a gene. CDR3 loop: CASSLNRGSETQYF. In DNA, the CDR3 is TGTGCCAGCAGCCTGAACAGGGGAAGCGAGACCCAGTACTTC.